This T cell receptor beta chain was sequenced for a study of cytomegalovirus exposure and HLA in healthy donors. The study's findings and limits: Cytomegalovirus association was listed for 150 to 200 TCR beta chains.

Assay used: immunoSEQ multiplex PCR; TCRdb lists only in-frame clones, some missing. The sample lists over 150,000 clones, about 86% occurring once. Points on this clone: Its antigen remains unknown.

With 5 bases clipped from V and 2 bases from J, the junction kept 2 bases outside the gene matches. This CDR3 has 15 residues. Looked up from germline, CDR1 is SGHAT and CDR2 is FQNNGV. The chain has TRBV11-2 and TRBJ2-1; 11 bases map to TRBD2. The TCR comes from a human donor in good health. Specimen: PBMCs. The CDR3 loop reads CASSLSGRAYNEQFF. The CDR3 bases are TGTGCCAGCAGCCTTAGCGGGAGGGCCTACAATGAGCAGTTCTTC.